The 27 T cell receptor beta chains presented below share a single source sample, sequenced in a study of CD8+ T cells in alopecia areata. Sequencing used cDNA as its template, made by extracting RNA and reverse transcribing it. Assay used: immunoSEQ multiplex PCR; TCRdb lists only in-frame clones, some missing. The sample holds approximately 100,000 clones; roughly two fifths are singletons and the top ten take 0.6% to 0.85%. Sequencing was carried out using CD4+ T cells sorted from blood. The origin of the receptors is a human donor with alopecia areata.

This clone occurred a few times. The chain uses TRBV29-1 and TRBJ2-1; maybe TRBD1 (6 bases). The CDR3 is 13 amino acids. Germline CDR1 SQVTM, CDR2 ANQGSEA. V lost 7 bases and J lost 5, with 15 bases in between. The CDR3 loop reads CSAERTAHNEQFF. CDR3 bases: TGCAGCGCCGAGAGGACAGCCCACAATGAGCAGTTCTTC.

This rearrangement joins TRBV5-6 to TRBJ2-5, with 10 nucleotides matching TRBD2. The CDR3 is 18 residues long. The germline V gene has CDR1 SGHDT and CDR2 YYEEEE. V trimming: 0 bases; J trimming: 3 bases; junction bases outside the gene matches: 11. The chain's CDR3 is CASSLEGFGLAEEETQYF. CDR3 coding DNA: TGTGCCAGCAGCTTGGAAGGGTTTGGACTAGCGGAAGAAGAGACCCAGTACTTC.

V usage is TRBV30 and J usage is TRBJ2-1; D possibly corresponds to TRBD1 (6 bases). Per the germline V gene, CDR1 is GTSNPN and CDR2 is SVGIG (reference sequence). This CDR3 is built from 15 residues. Trimming took 1 base from V and 4 from J, leaving 14 bases between them. The CDR3 DNA reads as TGTGCCTGGAGTGGTCTAGGGGGTGCATACAATGAGCAGTTCTTC. Protein: CAWSGLGGAYNEQFF.

V and J are TRBV14 and TRBJ2-3; tentative D call: TRBD2 (6 bases). V gave up 2 bases and J gave up 1 base, with 13 bases separating them. The length of the CDR3 is 16 residues. Germline V gene data show CDR1 as SGHDN and CDR2 as FVKESK. CDR3 in amino acids: CASSQNPGLGTDTQYF. In DNA, the CDR3 is TGTGCCAGCAGCCAAAATCCGGGACTCGGCACAGATACGCAGTATTTT.

V and J are TRBV29-1 and TRBJ1-5; D not resolved. Trimming removed 3 bases at V and 3 bases at J, with 9 bases between. This CDR3 has 13 residues. Germline lookup yields CDR1 SQVTM and CDR2 ANQGSEA. For the CDR3, the DNA is TGCAGCGTTGATGGCGGGAACAATCAGCCCCAGCATTTT. Translating gives CSVDGGNNQPQHF.

This sequence joins TRBV30 and TRBJ2-5; no clear D gene. Germline V gene lookup returns CDR1 GTSNPN and CDR2 SVGIG (reference sequence). V dropped 1 base and J dropped 0 bases, with 0 bases sitting between them. The CDR3 is made up of 11 amino acids. CDR3 loop: CAWSDQETQYF. CDR3 DNA sequence: TGTGCCTGGAGTGACCAAGAGACCCAGTACTTC.

This chain uses TRBV5-1 with TRBJ1-1; the D gene is possibly TRBD1 (6 bases). The CDR3 spans 13 residues. V lost 7 bases, J lost 1 base, and 11 bases lay in between. CDR1 and CDR2 from the germline V gene are SGHRS and YFSETQ. Here the CDR3 reads CASGTGQNTEAFF. Written as DNA, the CDR3 is TGCGCCAGCGGAACGGGACAGAACACTGAAGCTTTCTTT.

This chain connects TRBV19 to TRBJ1-1, with 7 bases fitting TRBD1. This CDR3 is built from 14 residues. V lost 3 bases and J lost 3; bases outside the gene matches: 4. Germline V gene sequence: CDR1 LNHDA, CDR2 SQIVND (reference sequence). In DNA, the CDR3 is TGTGCCAGTAGTATTCAGGGGGGGTACACTGAAGCTTTCTTT. Amino acids: CASSIQGGYTEAFF.

V usage is TRBV29-1 and J usage is TRBJ2-3; unclear D gene. The V and J ends lost 3 bases and 3 bases respectively, with 7 bases between them. Germline CDR1 reads SQVTM; CDR2 reads ANQGSEA. This CDR3 region has 12 residues. CDR3 sequence (DNA): TGCAGCGTTGACCCTGGGACAGATACGCAGTATTTT. Its protein product is CSVDPGTDTQYF.

The chain combines TRBV5-1 with TRBJ2-5; perhaps TRBD1 as D (7 bases). The CDR3 is 13 amino acids. V was trimmed by 6 bases and J by 5 bases, leaving 14 bases between them. Per germline, CDR1 SGHRS and CDR2 YFSETQ. The CDR3 DNA reads TGCGCCAGCAATCAGGGGGGCAGGGAGACCCAGTACTTC. Amino acids: CASNQGGRETQYF.

The chain joins TRBV30 to TRBJ2-1; TRBD2 agrees at 7 bases. Germline lookup yields CDR1 GTSNPN and CDR2 SVGIG (reference sequence). The CDR3 has 11 amino acids. The ends lost 1 base at V and 9 bases at J; junction bases unmatched: 0. The CDR3 DNA reads as TGTGCCTGGAGTGGGGGGGGTGAGCAGTTCTTC. This translates into CAWSGGGEQFF.

Only a few counts were recorded for this clone. The CDR3 coding sequence is TGCAGCGTTGGAGCAGGGATCCACGAGCAGTACTTC. Its translation: CSVGAGIHEQYF. The chain couples TRBV29-1 to TRBJ2-7; D is perhaps TRBD1 (5 bases). From germline, CDR1 is SQVTM and CDR2 ANQGSEA. Trimming removed 4 bases from V and 5 bases from J, with 12 bases in between. This CDR3 is built from 12 residues.

This clone was seen only a few times. The chain links TRBV5-1 to TRBJ2-7, with no clear D. CDR3 length: 15 residues. Deletions cut 2 bases from V and 3 bases from J, with 15 bases between. The V gene's germline CDR1 is SGHRS and CDR2 YFSETQ. The CDR3 DNA reads as TGCGCCAGCAGCTTAAAAGGCGGCGGAGACTACGAGCAGTACTTC. It yields the protein CASSLKGGGDYEQYF.

V is TRBV4-1 and J is TRBJ2-1; D uncertain. V lost 5 bases and J lost 0, with 14 bases in between. The germline V gene encodes CDR1 MGHRA and CDR2 YSYEKL. The CDR3 has 16 amino acids. CDR3 residues: CASSEVGRSSYNEQFF. The CDR3 nucleotides are TGCGCCAGCAGCGAAGTCGGGCGAAGCTCCTACAATGAGCAGTTCTTC.

The chain is built from TRBV28 and TRBJ2-7, with D tentatively TRBD2 (6 bases). The CDR3 loop spans 14 amino acids. The V gene lost 7 bases and the J gene lost 2 bases, with 15 bases spanning the gap. CDR1 is MDHEN, CDR2 SYDVKM, per germline. CDR3 residues: CASTLDRGAYEQYF. The CDR3 DNA follows: TGTGCCAGCACCCTCGACCGCGGGGCCTACGAGCAGTACTTC.

The sample holds a few counts of this clone. The V gene is TRBV2, the J gene TRBJ1-5; TRBD1 matches at 7 bases. Germline trimming cut 6 bases from V and 7 bases from J; bases unmatched to any gene: 6. Germline V gives CDR1 SNHLY, CDR2 FYNNEI. CDR3 length equals 13 residues. For the CDR3, the DNA is TGTGCCAGCAGCGAGACAGGGCCCCAGCCCCAGCATTTT. Protein: CASSETGPQPQHF.

The chain uses TRBV5-1 and TRBJ2-7; D is unclear. In germline, CDR1 is SGHRS, CDR2 YFSETQ. V lost 1 base and J lost 0, with 11 bases in between. This CDR3 contains 15 residues. The CDR3: CASSLPLQSSYEQYF. Here the CDR3 DNA reads TGCGCCAGCAGCTTGCCTCTACAGAGCTCCTACGAGCAGTACTTC.

This clone was recorded a few times. J is TRBJ2-1 and V is TRBV30, with 8 positions matching TRBD2. J gave up 10 bases and V 1 base, and 9 bases lay outside the gene matches. CDR3 size: 14 residues. CDR1 and CDR2 (germline): GTSNPN, SVGIG (reference sequence). CDR3 residues: CAWSGRLAGIEQFF. The CDR3 DNA follows: TGTGCCTGGAGTGGCCGTCTAGCGGGTATCGAGCAGTTCTTC.

V is TRBV4-3 and J is TRBJ1-2; 8 nucleotides line up with TRBD1. CDR3 length equals 15 residues. Germline trimming cut 4 bases from V and 4 bases from J; bases unmatched to any gene: 8. Germline V CDR1 and CDR2: LGHNA, YSLEER. The DNA of the CDR3 is TGCGCCAGCAGCCCTCGTGGACAGGGTCTCTATGGCTACACCTTC. Translation gives CASSPRGQGLYGYTF.

This clone has a handful of counts. This chain links TRBV29-1 with TRBJ1-2; D is possibly TRBD1 (6 bases). Germline assignment: CDR1 SQVTM and CDR2 ANQGSEA. This CDR3 comprises 12 residues. Trimming took off 5 bases at V and 3 bases at J, with 10 bases between the two ends. Here the CDR3 DNA reads TGCAGCGTTAACAGGGAGGACTATGGCTACACCTTC. Protein: CSVNREDYGYTF.

This clone turned up a few times. V and J are TRBV7-9 and TRBJ2-5, with D uncertain. Germline CDR1 SEHNR, CDR2 FQNEAQ (reference sequence). The V end was cut by 5 bases, the J end by 5 bases, with 12 bases between. The CDR3 runs to 13 residues. CDR3 protein: CASSPRIGETQYF. CDR3 nucleotides: TGTGCCAGCAGCCCAAGGATCGGGGAGACCCAGTACTTC.

The chain employs TRBV9 and TRBJ2-7, with D unresolved. This CDR3 region has 14 residues. The V gene's germline CDR1 is SGDLS and CDR2 YYNGEE. Trimming removed 0 bases at V and 2 bases at J, with 9 bases between. The CDR3: CASSVAIGTYEQYF. CDR3 sequence (DNA): TGTGCCAGCAGCGTAGCGATCGGAACCTACGAGCAGTACTTC.

This clone was detected a few times. The CDR3 bases are TGCGCCAGCAGCCAAGATAAGGCGGGACTAGCGGGCATCCCGTACCAAGAGACCCAGTACTTC. Its translation is CASSQDKAGLAGIPYQETQYF. The chain links TRBV4-1 to TRBJ2-5; 12 bases map to TRBD2. The germline V gene has CDR1 MGHRA and CDR2 YSYEKL. The V segment lost 0 bases and the J segment 0 bases; nucleotides outside the gene matches: 14. The CDR3 length is 21 residues.

This chain connects TRBV29-1 to TRBJ2-3; D is undetermined. Germline values: CDR1 SQVTM, CDR2 ANQGSEA. V dropped 7 bases and J dropped 0 bases, with 8 bases sitting between them. The CDR3 is made up of 12 amino acids. The chain's CDR3 is CSAEDSTDTQYF. In nucleotides, the CDR3 is TGCAGCGCCGAGGACAGCACAGATACGCAGTATTTT.

This clone was seen only a few times. The J gene is TRBJ2-5, the V gene TRBV29-1, with 13 bases matching TRBD2. Germline CDR1 reads SQVTM; CDR2 reads ANQGSEA. J was trimmed by 2 bases and V by 6 bases; bases with no gene match: 9. The length of the CDR3 is 16 residues. DNA of the CDR3: TGCAGCGTCGGCATGACTAGCGGGAGGCCTCAAGAGACCCAGTACTTC. Amino acid sequence: CSVGMTSGRPQETQYF.

V gene TRBV5-4 combines with J gene TRBJ2-2; no definite D call. The CDR3 runs to 14 residues. Per germline, CDR1 SGHNT and CDR2 YYREEE (reference sequence). Trimming removed 1 base from V and 6 bases from J, with 10 bases in between. Written as DNA, the CDR3 is TGTGCCAGCAGCTTGACCCAAAGTTCCGGGGAGCTGTTTTTT. The encoded protein is CASSLTQSSGELFF.

This chain uses TRBV4-2 with TRBJ1-6, with 7 nucleotides matching TRBD1. Germline trimming cut 10 bases from V and 7 bases from J; bases unmatched to any gene: 7. The CDR3 length is 13 residues. Germline loops: CDR1 LGHNA, CDR2 YNFKEQ. CDR3 nucleotide sequence: TGTGCCACCCAGGGGACAGCCAATTCACCCCTCCACTTT. Encoded protein: CATQGTANSPLHF.